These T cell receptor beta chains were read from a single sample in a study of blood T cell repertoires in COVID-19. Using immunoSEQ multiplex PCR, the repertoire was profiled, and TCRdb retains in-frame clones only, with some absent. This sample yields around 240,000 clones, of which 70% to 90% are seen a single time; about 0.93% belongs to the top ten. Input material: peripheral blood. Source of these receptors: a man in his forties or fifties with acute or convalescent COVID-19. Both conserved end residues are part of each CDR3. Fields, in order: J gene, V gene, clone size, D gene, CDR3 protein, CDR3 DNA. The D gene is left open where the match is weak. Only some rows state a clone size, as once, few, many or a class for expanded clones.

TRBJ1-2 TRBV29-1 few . CSADWTDLANYGYTF TGCAGCGCGGATTGGACAGACCTAGCTAACTATGGCTACACCTTC
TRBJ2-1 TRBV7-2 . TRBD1 CASSLAGGSWNEQFF TGTGCCAGCAGCTTAGCAGGGGGCAGTTGGAATGAGCAGTTCTTC
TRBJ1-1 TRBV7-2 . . CASSFRVFTEAFF TGTGCCAGCAGCTTTAGAGTATTTACTGAAGCTTTCTTT
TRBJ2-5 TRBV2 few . CASSGTGSLQGTQYF TGTGCCAGCAGTGGTACCGGGTCCCTGCAGGGGACCCAGTACTTC
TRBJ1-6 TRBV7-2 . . CASSLGGGIGSPLHF TGTGCCAGCAGCTTAGGTGGGGGGATAGGTTCACCCCTCCACTTT
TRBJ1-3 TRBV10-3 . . CAISGSVSSGNTIYF TGTGCCATCAGTGGCTCAGTAAGCTCTGGAAACACCATATATTTT
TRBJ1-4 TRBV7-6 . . CASSARLQSNEKLFF TGTGCCAGCAGCGCCCGTTTACAATCTAATGAAAAACTGTTTTTT
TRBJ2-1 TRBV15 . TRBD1 CATSVDRGSGNEQFF TGTGCCACCAGCGTCGACAGGGGGTCGGGGAATGAGCAGTTCTTC
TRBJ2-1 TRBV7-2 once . CASSFWGLGDEQFF TGTGCCAGCAGCTTTTGGGGGCTGGGCGATGAGCAGTTCTTC
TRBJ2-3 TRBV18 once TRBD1 CASSPPPWTGPDTQYF TGTGCCAGCTCACCACCCCCCTGGACAGGGCCGGATACGCAGTATTTT
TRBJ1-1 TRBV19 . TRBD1 CASTGQGGGEAFF TGTGCCAGTACGGGACAGGGGGGCGGTGAAGCTTTCTTT